This T cell receptor (beta chain) was captured by sequencing in a study of blood T cells in healthy people across ages. The table lists this clonotype with many counts. PCR was performed a second time for roughly 7 to 11 cycles using a sample-barcoded 5' primer and a J-beta primer mix. TCRdb re-called the 5' RACE reads with MiXCR, one entry per CDR3 protein. The sample holds approximately 1.5 million distinct CDR3 sequences, about 45% seen once. Those donating, healthy Caucasian individuals from Russia, were aged about 6 to 100. Each sample yielded at least 7 million isolated PBMCs. Total RNA was isolated from each sample in quantities of at least 6 micrograms. CDR3 size: 14 residues. V lost 5 bases and J 11 bases, leaving 16 bases between the germline ends.

The clonotype was recovered from a woman in her late teens or twenties in good health. The rearrangement links TRBV12-3 or TRBV12-4 to TRBJ1-6; D ambiguous. The sequencing sample was made of blood. CDR3 DNA sequence: TGTGCCAGCAGTCAAGACATCGGCCGGACACCCCTCCACTTT. The encoded protein is CASSQDIGRTPLHF.